The rows below give T cell receptor beta chains drawn from one sample of a study of CD8+CD57+ T cells in acquired aplastic anemia. In TCRdb, the reads were re-called with MiXCR into one record per CDR3 protein. Of around 430,000 distinct CDR3 sequences in the sample, more than 25% were seen once. Sequencing was carried out using sorted CD4+, CD8+, or CD8+CD57+ T cells (not recorded which) from PBMCs. These receptors originate from a human donor with aplastic anemia. Both conserved end residues are part of each CDR3. Where a row states a size, it is once, few, many or the class of an expanded clone; other rows omit it.

J gene: TRBJ2-7
V gene: TRBV29-1
clone size: -
CDR3 protein: CSVRKTGPAEEQYF

J gene: TRBJ2-5
V gene: TRBV7-2
clone size: many
CDR3 protein: CASSLGESETQYF

J gene: TRBJ2-7
V gene: TRBV10-3
clone size: many
CDR3 protein: CAISGDRQGYEQYF

J gene: TRBJ2-7
V gene: TRBV7-8
clone size: -
CDR3 protein: CASSTSSGDLYEQYF

J gene: TRBJ2-1
V gene: TRBV29-1
clone size: many
CDR3 protein: CSVKYSEQFF

J gene: TRBJ2-7
V gene: TRBV24-1
clone size: -
CDR3 protein: CATSQPGGYEQYF

J gene: TRBJ2-3
V gene: TRBV12-5
clone size: few
CDR3 protein: CASGLGRAYPTDTQYF

J gene: TRBJ2-1
V gene: TRBV27
clone size: once
CDR3 protein: CASSLSTGLINNEQFF

J gene: TRBJ1-1
V gene: TRBV25-1
clone size: few
CDR3 protein: CASSRGQGGNTEAFF

J gene: TRBJ2-1
V gene: TRBV10-2
clone size: -
CDR3 protein: CASSLAGSWVYNEQFF

J gene: TRBJ1-2
V gene: TRBV5-1
clone size: many
CDR3 protein: CASSQDGQGYGYTF

J gene: TRBJ1-2
V gene: TRBV24-1
clone size: few
CDR3 protein: CASSPGAGFDYGYTF

J gene: TRBJ2-1
V gene: TRBV10-3
clone size: many
CDR3 protein: CAISVPSGNFHEQFF

J gene: TRBJ2-3
V gene: TRBV29-1
clone size: many
CDR3 protein: CSVKRQGWTDTQYF

J gene: TRBJ2-7
V gene: TRBV10-3
clone size: many
CDR3 protein: CAITPDLREDHHEQYF

J gene: TRBJ1-4
V gene: TRBV2
clone size: -
CDR3 protein: CASSYGEGKRSNEKLFF

J gene: TRBJ2-7
V gene: TRBV5-1
clone size: many
CDR3 protein: CASSSRTGGEQYF

J gene: -
V gene: TRBV5-6
clone size: -
CDR3 protein: CASSTLLAGGSRQETQYF

J gene: TRBJ1-1
V gene: TRBV3-1
clone size: -
CDR3 protein: CASSQGHLNTEAFF

J gene: TRBJ1-6
V gene: TRBV6-1
clone size: -
CDR3 protein: CASSGSSGRGDSPLHF

J gene: TRBJ1-5
V gene: TRBV2
clone size: many
CDR3 protein: CASSRADQPQHF

J gene: TRBJ1-1
V gene: TRBV25-1
clone size: -
CDR3 protein: CASSETTGARYTEAFF

J gene: TRBJ2-7
V gene: TRBV9
clone size: many
CDR3 protein: CASSVGSPSYEQYF

J gene: TRBJ2-7
V gene: TRBV7-2
clone size: -
CDR3 protein: CASSLAASSGTYEQYF

J gene: TRBJ2-7
V gene: TRBV12-3/TRBV12-4
clone size: -
CDR3 protein: CASSSLIYEQYF

J gene: TRBJ2-3
V gene: TRBV19
clone size: many
CDR3 protein: CASSIRQGGTDTQYF

J gene: TRBJ2-3
V gene: TRBV24-1
clone size: -
CDR3 protein: CATSGRGLTDTQYF

J gene: TRBJ1-1
V gene: TRBV29-1
clone size: many
CDR3 protein: CSGQRKTEAFF

J gene: TRBJ1-6
V gene: TRBV11-2
clone size: -
CDR3 protein: CASSLVRGGAHSPLHF

J gene: TRBJ1-6
V gene: TRBV11-2
clone size: many
CDR3 protein: CASSRDRGHSPLHF

J gene: TRBJ1-4
V gene: TRBV15
clone size: many
CDR3 protein: CATSRDKLFF

J gene: TRBJ2-7
V gene: TRBV27
clone size: -
CDR3 protein: CASSLRSMVRGNSYEQYF

J gene: TRBJ2-7
V gene: TRBV6-1
clone size: -
CDR3 protein: CASSRTGDRYEQYF

J gene: TRBJ1-6
V gene: TRBV25-1
clone size: -
CDR3 protein: CARTDRGTSNSPLHF

J gene: TRBJ2-7
V gene: TRBV7-2
clone size: many
CDR3 protein: CASSLGLFHEQYF

J gene: TRBJ2-7
V gene: TRBV12-3/TRBV12-4
clone size: -
CDR3 protein: CANSPYQGEQYF

J gene: TRBJ2-2
V gene: TRBV24-1
clone size: many
CDR3 protein: CATSDFQGAGELFF

J gene: TRBJ2-1
V gene: TRBV11-2
clone size: -
CDR3 protein: CASSSSGGDYNEQFF

J gene: TRBJ2-7
V gene: TRBV7-2
clone size: many
CDR3 protein: CASSPRPGGSYEQYF